This passage covers 5 T cell receptor beta chains from one sample sequenced in a study of long-term antiretroviral therapy in people with HIV (dated by TCRdb to between 2020 and 2023). The immunoSEQ hsTCRB v3.0 assay was used at survey level resolution to sequence the TRB variable region. This is the immuneACCESS table as TCRdb keeps it, with only in-frame sequences that have V and J called. A part of the clones is gone; compared with another copy, unresolved V genes explain less than half, and the rest is unexplained. The sample data list 25,000 to 30,000 clones, and 70% to 90% of these were observed just once. The leading ten clones occupy almost 9% of the sample. This sample comprised unsorted PBMCs, obtained 4.7 to 5 years after starting antiretroviral therapy. The receptors stem from a man in his forties with HIV.

In its sample, this clone was seen once. This chain connects TRBV27 to TRBJ2-7; a possible D gene is TRBD1 (6 bases). V was trimmed by 6 bases and J by 9 bases, leaving 24 bases between them. In germline, CDR1 is MNHEY, CDR2 SMNVEV (reference sequence). This CDR3 has 15 residues. DNA of the CDR3: TGTGCCAGCAGACCTGGGGGCACCCCCTTTAGGATGCAGTACTTC. Translation: CASRPGGTPFRMQYF.

This chain uses TRBV15 with TRBJ1-3, with unresolved D. There are 14 residues in the CDR3. V lost 0 bases to trimming and J lost 4 bases, with 7 bases between them. Germline-derived CDR1 and CDR2 are LNHNV and YYDKDF (reference sequence). For the CDR3, the DNA is TGTGCCACCAGCAGAGAAGGAGTCGGAAACACCATATATTTT. The encoded protein is CATSREGVGNTIYF.

This clone was picked up a small number of times. This sequence joins TRBV6-5 and TRBJ2-2; perhaps TRBD2 as D (5 bases). CDR1 is MNHEY, CDR2 SVGAGI, per germline. V lost 3 bases to trimming and J lost 1 base, with 9 bases between them. The CDR3 runs to 15 residues. For the CDR3, the DNA is TGTGCCAGCAGTTATGCGGGTGAGAACACCGGGGAGCTGTTTTTT. This translates into CASSYAGENTGELFF.

The CDR3 coding sequence is TGTGCCAGCAGTTCATCCGGGACACCGTATAATTCACCCCTCCACTTT. Amino acid sequence: CASSSSGTPYNSPLHF. The rearrangement uses TRBV25-1 and TRBJ1-6, with D tentatively TRBD1 (6 bases). Trimming took 5 bases from V and 4 from J, leaving 15 bases between them. This CDR3 region has 16 residues. Germline-derived CDR1 and CDR2 are MGHDK and SYGVNS.

The chain uses TRBV19 and TRBJ2-7; D may be TRBD1 (6 bases). The length of the CDR3 is 13 residues. Per germline, CDR1 LNHDA and CDR2 SQIVND (reference sequence). V lost 7 bases and J 7 bases, leaving 17 bases between the germline ends. Here the CDR3 reads CASKGRGSGEQYF. The DNA for the CDR3 is TGTGCCAGTAAGGGCAGGGGATCAGGAGAGCAGTACTTC. The whole variable domain, remainder taken from reference TRBV19 and TRBJ2-7, is DGGITQSPKYLFRKEGQNVTLSCEQNLNHDAMYWYRQDPGQGLRLIYYSQIVNDFQKGDIAEGYSVSREKKESFPLTVTSAQKNPTAFYLCASKGRGSGEQYFGPGTRLTVT.